This T cell receptor (beta chain) derives from a study of beta chain features in type 1 diabetes. Broader study findings: The naive, central memory and Treg TCRB repertoires looked more alike in patients than they did in healthy donors.

By way of CD45RO/CCR7/CD25/CD127/CD95/CD27, the CD4+ regulatory, stem cell-like memory, central memory and naive cells were sorted. Per the germline V gene, CDR1 is SQVTM and CDR2 is ANQGSEA. V was cut by 3 bases and J by 2 bases, with 13 bases left in between. CDR3 length equals 14 residues. Reverse transcription of all isolated RNA meant that expressed TCRB transcripts were sequenced. Only in-frame clones appear in the TCRdb table, and some are missing; sequencing was by immunoSEQ multiplex PCR. The table has 430,000 or so clones, approximately 10% seen once. This clone came up many times. No antigen is known for it.

This rearrangement joins TRBV29-1 to TRBJ1-2; D gene unclear. This receptor was obtained from a woman under 30 in good health. The specimen was naive CD4+ T cells from blood. The CDR3 DNA reads TGCAGCGTTGAGAAGGGCGGCTTGAACTATGGCTACACCTTC. As protein: CSVEKGGLNYGYTF.